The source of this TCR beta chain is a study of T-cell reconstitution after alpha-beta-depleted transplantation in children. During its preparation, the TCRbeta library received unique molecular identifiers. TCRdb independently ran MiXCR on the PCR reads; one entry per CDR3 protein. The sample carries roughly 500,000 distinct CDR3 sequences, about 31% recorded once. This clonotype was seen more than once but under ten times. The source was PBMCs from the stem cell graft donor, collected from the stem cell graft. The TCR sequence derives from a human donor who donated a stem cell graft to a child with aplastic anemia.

The CDR3, as DNA: TGTGCCAGCTCACCCACGGGGGTAAGCAATCAGCCCCAGCATTTT. Amino acids: CASSPTGVSNQPQHF. This chain uses TRBV18 with TRBJ1-5; a weak D match, TRBD1 (5 bases). Germline CDR1 KGHSH, CDR2 LQKENI. The CDR3 extends over 15 amino acids. The V end was cut by 3 bases, the J end by 1 base, with 10 bases between. The complete variable domain, with remaining parts taken from reference TRBV18 and TRBJ1-5, reads NAGVMQNPRHLVRRRGQEARLRCSPMKGHSHVYWYRQLPEEGLKFMVYLQKENIIDESGMPKERFSAEFPKEGPSILRIQQVVRGDSAAYFCASSPTGVSNQPQHFGDGTRLSIL.